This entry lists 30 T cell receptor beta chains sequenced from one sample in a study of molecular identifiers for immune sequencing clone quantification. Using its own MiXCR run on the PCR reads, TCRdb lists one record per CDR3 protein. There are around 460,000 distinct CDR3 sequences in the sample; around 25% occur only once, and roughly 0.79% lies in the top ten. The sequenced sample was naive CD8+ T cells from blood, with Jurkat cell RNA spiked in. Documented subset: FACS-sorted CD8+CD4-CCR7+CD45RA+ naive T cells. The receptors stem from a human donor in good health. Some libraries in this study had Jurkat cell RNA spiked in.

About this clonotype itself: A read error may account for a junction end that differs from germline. This CDR3 reads CARSPGIPGASTAAQYF. In DNA, the CDR3 is TGTGCCCGCAGTCCCGGGATCCCGGGGGCCAGCACCGCTGCGCAGTATTTT. The chain uses TRBV6-2 or TRBV6-3 and TRBJ2-3; perhaps D is TRBD1 or TRBD2 (6 bases each). Germline CDR1 reads MNHEY; CDR2 reads SVGEGT. This CDR3 contains 17 residues.

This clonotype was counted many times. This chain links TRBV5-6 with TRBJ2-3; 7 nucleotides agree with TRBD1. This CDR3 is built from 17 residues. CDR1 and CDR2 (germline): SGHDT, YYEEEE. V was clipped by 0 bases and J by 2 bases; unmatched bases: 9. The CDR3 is CASSLAGTEQSTDTQYF. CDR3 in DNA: TGTGCCAGCAGCTTGGCCGGGACAGAACAATCCACAGATACGCAGTATTTT.

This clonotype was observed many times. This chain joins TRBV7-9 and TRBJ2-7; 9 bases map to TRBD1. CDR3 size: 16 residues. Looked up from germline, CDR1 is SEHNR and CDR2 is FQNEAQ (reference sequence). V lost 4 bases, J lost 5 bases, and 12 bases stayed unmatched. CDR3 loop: CASSSYQGQGRDEQYF. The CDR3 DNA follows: TGTGCCAGCAGCTCCTACCAGGGACAGGGAAGGGACGAGCAGTACTTC.

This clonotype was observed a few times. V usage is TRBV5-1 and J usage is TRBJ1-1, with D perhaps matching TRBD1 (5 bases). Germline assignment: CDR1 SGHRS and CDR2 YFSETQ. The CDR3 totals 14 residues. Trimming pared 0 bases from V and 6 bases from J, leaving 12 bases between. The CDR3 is CASSLDGGESEAFF. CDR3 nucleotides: TGCGCCAGCAGCTTGGACGGGGGTGAATCTGAAGCTTTCTTT.

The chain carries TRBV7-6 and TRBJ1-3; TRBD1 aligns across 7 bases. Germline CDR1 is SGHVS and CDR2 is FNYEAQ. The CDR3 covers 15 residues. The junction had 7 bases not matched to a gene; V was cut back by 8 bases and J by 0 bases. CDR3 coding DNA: TGTGCCAGCGGGGAGGGGGCCCTCTCTGGAAACACCATATATTTT. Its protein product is CASGEGALSGNTIYF.

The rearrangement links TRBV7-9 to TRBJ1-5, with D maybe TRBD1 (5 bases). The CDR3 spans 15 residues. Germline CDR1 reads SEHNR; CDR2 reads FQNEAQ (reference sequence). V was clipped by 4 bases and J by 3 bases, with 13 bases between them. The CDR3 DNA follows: TGTGCCAGCAGCTCTTTTGGGGGGGTCAATCAGCCCCAGCATTTT. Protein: CASSSFGGVNQPQHF.

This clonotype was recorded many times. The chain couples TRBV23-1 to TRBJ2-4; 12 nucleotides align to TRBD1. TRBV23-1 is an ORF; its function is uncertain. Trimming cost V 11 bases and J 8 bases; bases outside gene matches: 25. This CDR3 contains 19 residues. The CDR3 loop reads CAHKPGQGAVSRFGDIQYF. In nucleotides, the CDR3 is TGCGCCCATAAACCGGGACAGGGGGCGGTCAGTCGATTTGGTGACATTCAGTACTTC.

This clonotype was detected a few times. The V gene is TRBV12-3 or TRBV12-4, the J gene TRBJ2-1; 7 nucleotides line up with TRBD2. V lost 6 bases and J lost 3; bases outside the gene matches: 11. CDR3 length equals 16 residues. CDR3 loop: CASSPNLAASYNEQFF. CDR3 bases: TGTGCCAGCAGCCCAAACCTAGCGGCTAGCTACAATGAGCAGTTCTTC.

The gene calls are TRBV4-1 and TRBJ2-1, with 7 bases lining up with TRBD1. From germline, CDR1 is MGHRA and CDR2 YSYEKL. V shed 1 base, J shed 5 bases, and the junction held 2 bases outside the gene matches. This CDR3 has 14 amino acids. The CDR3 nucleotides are TGCGCCAGCAGCCAAGGGGACAGAAACAATGAGCAGTTCTTC. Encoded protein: CASSQGDRNNEQFF.

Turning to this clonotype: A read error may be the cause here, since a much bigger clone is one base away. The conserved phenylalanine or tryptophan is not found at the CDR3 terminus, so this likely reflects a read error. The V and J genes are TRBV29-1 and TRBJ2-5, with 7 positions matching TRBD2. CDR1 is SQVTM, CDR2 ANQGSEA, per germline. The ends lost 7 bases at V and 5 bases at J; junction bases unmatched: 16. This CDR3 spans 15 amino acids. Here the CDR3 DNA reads TGCAGCGCCGCCGGGGGTGGGAGGGCCGTCGAGACCCAGTACTCC. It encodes CSAAGGGRAVETQYS.

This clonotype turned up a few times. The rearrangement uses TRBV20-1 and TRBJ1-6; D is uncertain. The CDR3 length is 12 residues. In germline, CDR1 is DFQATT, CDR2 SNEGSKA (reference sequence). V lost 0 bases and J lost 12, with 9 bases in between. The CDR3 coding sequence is TGCAGTGCTAGAGAGGCCCCTGGACCCCTCCACTTT. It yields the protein CSAREAPGPLHF.

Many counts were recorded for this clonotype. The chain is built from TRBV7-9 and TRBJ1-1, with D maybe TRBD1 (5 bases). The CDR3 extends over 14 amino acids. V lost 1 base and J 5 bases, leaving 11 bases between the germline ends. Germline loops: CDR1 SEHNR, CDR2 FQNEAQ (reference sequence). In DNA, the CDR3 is TGTGCCAGCAGCTTAGAGGGGTTGCAAACTGAAGCTTTCTTT. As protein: CASSLEGLQTEAFF.

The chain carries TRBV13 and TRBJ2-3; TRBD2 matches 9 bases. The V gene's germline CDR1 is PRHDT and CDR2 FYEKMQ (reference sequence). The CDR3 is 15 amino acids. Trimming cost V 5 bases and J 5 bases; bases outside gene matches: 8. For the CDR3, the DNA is TGTGCCAGCAGCCCGCCCGCGGGGGGGATAGATACGCAGTATTTT. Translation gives CASSPPAGGIDTQYF.

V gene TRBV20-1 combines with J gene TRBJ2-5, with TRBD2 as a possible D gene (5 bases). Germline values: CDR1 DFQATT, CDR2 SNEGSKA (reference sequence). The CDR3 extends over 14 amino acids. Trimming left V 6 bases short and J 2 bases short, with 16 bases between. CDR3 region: CSATPRGSQETQYF. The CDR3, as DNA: TGCAGTGCGACCCCCCGGGGAAGTCAAGAGACCCAGTACTTC.

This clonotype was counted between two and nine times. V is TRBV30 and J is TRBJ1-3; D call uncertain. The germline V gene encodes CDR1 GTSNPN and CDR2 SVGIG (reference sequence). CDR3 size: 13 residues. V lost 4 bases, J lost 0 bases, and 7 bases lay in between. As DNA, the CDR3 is TGTGCCTGGAATCCGATCTCTGGAAACACCATATATTTT. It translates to CAWNPISGNTIYF.

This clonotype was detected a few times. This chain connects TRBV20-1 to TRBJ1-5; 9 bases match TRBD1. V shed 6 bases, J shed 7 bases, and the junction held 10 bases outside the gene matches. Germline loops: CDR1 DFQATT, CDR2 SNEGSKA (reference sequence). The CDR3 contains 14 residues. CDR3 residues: CSALLRTGDQPQHF. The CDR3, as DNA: TGCAGTGCCCTTCTTAGGACAGGGGACCAGCCCCAGCATTTT.

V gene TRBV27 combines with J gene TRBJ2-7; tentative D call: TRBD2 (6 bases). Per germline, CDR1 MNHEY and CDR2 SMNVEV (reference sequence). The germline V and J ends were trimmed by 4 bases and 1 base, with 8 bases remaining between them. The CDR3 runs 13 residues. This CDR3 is CASSWRESYEQYF. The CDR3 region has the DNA TGTGCCAGCAGTTGGAGGGAGTCCTACGAGCAGTACTTC.

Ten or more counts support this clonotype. The CDR3 loop is CASSFRGRTYEQYF. The CDR3 DNA reads as TGTGCCAGCAGTTTTAGGGGGAGAACCTACGAGCAGTACTTC. The V call is TRBV28, the J call TRBJ2-7; possibly TRBD1 for D (6 bases). Looked up from germline, CDR1 is MDHEN and CDR2 is SYDVKM. Trimming shortened V by 3 bases and J by 2 bases, and 11 bases separated the two germline ends. This CDR3 contains 14 residues.

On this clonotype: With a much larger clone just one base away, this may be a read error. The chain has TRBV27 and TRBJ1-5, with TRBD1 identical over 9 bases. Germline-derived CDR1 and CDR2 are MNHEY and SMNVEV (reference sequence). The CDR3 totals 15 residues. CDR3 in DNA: TGTGCCAGCAGTTCCTACAGGGGGCAGAATCAGTCCCAGCATTTT. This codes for CASSSYRGQNQSQHF.

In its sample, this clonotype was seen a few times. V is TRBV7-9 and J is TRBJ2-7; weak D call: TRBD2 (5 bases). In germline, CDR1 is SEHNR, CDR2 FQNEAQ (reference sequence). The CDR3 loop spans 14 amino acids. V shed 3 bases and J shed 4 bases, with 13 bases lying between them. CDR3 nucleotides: TGTGCCAGCAGCTTTGGTGTGAGGGAATACGAGCAGTACTTC. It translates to CASSFGVREYEQYF.

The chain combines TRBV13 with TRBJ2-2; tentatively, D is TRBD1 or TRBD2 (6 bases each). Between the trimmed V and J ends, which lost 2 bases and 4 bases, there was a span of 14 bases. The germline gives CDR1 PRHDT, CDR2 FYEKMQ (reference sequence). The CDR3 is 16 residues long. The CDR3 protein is CASSLSGGRVTGELFF. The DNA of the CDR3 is TGTGCCAGCAGCTTAAGTGGGGGGCGCGTCACCGGGGAGCTGTTTTTT. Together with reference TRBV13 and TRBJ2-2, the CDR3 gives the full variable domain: AAGVIQSPRHLIKEKRETATLKCYPIPRHDTVYWYQQGPGQDPQFLISFYEKMQSDKGSIPDRFSAQQFSDYHSELNMSSLELGDSALYFCASSLSGGRVTGELFFGEGSRLTVL.

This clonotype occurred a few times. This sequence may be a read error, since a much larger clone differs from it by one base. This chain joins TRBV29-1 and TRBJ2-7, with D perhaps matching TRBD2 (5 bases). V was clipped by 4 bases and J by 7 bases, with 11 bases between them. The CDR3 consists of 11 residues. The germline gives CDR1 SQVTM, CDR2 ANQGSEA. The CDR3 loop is CSVGVVAEQYF. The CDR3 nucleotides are TGCAGCGTTGGGGTGGTAGCGGAGCAGTACTTC.

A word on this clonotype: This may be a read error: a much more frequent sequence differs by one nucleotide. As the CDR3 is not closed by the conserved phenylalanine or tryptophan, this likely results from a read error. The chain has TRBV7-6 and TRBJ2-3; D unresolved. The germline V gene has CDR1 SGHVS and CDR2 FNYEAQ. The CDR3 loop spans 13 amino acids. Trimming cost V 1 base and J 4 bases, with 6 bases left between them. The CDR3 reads CASSLGIPDTQYL. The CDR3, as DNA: TGTGCCAGCAGCTTAGGCATCCCAGATACGCAGTATTTA.

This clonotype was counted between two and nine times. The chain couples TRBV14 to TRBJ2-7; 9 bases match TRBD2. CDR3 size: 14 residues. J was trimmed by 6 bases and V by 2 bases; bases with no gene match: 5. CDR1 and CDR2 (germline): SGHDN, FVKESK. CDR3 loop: CASSQRLAVCEQYF. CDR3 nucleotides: TGTGCCAGCAGCCAAAGACTAGCGGTCTGCGAGCAGTACTTC. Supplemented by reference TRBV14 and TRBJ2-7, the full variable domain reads EAGVTQFPSHSVIEKGQTVTLRCDPISGHDNLYWYRRVMGKEIKFLLHFVKESKQDESGMPNNRFLAERTGGTYSTLKVQPAELEDSGVYFCASSQRLAVCEQYFGPGTRLTVT.

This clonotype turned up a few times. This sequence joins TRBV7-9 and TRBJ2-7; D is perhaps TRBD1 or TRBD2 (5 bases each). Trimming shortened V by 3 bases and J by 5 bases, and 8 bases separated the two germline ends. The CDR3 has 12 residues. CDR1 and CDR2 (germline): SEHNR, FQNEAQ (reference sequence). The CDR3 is CASSLGVNEQYF. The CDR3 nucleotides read TGTGCCAGCAGCTTGGGGGTTAACGAGCAGTACTTC.

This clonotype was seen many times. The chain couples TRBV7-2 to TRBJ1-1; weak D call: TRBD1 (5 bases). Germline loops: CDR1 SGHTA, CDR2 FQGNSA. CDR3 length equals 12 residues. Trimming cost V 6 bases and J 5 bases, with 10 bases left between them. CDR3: CASRFEGTEAFF. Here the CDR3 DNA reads TGTGCCAGCAGATTCGAGGGGACTGAAGCTTTCTTT.

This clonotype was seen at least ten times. Here the CDR3 DNA reads TGCAGCGTTGAAGCGGGGACTAGCGGGATGTACGGTGAGCAGTTCTTC. Its protein is CSVEAGTSGMYGEQFF. The rearrangement joins TRBV29-1 to TRBJ2-1; 13 bases are shared with TRBD2. Germline V gives CDR1 SQVTM, CDR2 ANQGSEA. The junction had 9 bases not matched to a gene; V was cut back by 1 base and J by 9 bases. The CDR3 contains 16 residues.

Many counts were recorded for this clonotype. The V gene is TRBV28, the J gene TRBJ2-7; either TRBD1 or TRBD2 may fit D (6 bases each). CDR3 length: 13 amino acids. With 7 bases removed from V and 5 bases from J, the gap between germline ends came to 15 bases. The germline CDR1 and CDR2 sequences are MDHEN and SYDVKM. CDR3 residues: CASNQLGGHEQYF. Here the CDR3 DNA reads TGTGCCAGCAACCAATTGGGGGGCCACGAGCAGTACTTC. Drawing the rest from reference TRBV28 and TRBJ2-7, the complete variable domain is DVKVTQSSRYLVKRTGEKVFLECVQDMDHENMFWYRQDPGLGLRLIYFSYDVKMKEKGDIPEGYSVSREKKERFSLILESASTNQTSMYLCASNQLGGHEQYFGPGTRLTVT.

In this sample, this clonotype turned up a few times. The CDR3 region has the DNA TGTGCCAGCAGTTCGGACGTCACAGGGTTGATAACAGATACGCAGTATTTT. Translating gives CASSSDVTGLITDTQYF. The chain employs TRBV6-5 and TRBJ2-3; possible D gene TRBD1, 6 bases. The CDR3 sequence is 17 residues long. Germline V gene sequence: CDR1 MNHEY, CDR2 SVGAGI. V was cut by 4 bases and J by 3 bases, with 20 bases left in between.

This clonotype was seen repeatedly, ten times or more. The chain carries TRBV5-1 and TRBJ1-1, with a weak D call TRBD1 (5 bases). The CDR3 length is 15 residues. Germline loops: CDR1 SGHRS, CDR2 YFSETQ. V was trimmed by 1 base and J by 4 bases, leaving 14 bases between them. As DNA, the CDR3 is TGCGCCAGCAGCTTGAATTTTAATGGGGCCACTGAAGCTTTCTTT. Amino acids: CASSLNFNGATEAFF.